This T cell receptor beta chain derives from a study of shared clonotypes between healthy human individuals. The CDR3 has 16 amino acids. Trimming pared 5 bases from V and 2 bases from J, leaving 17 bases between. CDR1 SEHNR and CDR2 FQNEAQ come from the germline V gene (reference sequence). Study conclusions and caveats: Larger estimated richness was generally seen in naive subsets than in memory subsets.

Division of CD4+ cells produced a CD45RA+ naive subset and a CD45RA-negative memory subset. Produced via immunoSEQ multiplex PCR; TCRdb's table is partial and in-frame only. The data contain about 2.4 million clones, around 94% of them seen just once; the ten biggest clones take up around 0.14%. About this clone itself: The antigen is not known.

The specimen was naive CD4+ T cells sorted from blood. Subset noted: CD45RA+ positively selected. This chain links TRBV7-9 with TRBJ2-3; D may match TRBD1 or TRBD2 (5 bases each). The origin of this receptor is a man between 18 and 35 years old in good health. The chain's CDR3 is CASSLGRDHLTDTQYF. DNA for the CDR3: TGTGCCAGCAGCCTCGGCCGGGACCATCTCACAGATACGCAGTATTTT.